This TCR beta chain was sequenced for a study of cytomegalovirus exposure and HLA in healthy donors. Study conclusions and caveats: A list of approximately 160 TCR beta chains associated with cytomegalovirus was given.

V trimming: 7 bases; J trimming: 7 bases; junction bases outside the gene matches: 10. This CDR3 is 15 amino acids long. Germline CDR1 is MDHEN and CDR2 is SYDVKM. A multiplex PCR was run with 60 Vbeta primers and 13 Jbeta primers. Sequencing used immunoSEQ multiplex PCR; TCRdb keeps in-frame clones, though not all of them. The sample shows about 110,000 clones, 75% to 85% of them seen only once. Concerning this clone: No antigen is known for it.

The sample comprised PBMCs. This sequence originates from a man aged 18 to 30 in good health and CMV-seronegative. The chain uses TRBV28 and TRBJ1-1, with TRBD1 matching over 12 bases. The CDR3 DNA reads as TGTGCCAGCAATGTGGGGGGACAGGGGGCATTTGAAGCTTTCTTT. Protein sequence: CASNVGGQGAFEAFF.